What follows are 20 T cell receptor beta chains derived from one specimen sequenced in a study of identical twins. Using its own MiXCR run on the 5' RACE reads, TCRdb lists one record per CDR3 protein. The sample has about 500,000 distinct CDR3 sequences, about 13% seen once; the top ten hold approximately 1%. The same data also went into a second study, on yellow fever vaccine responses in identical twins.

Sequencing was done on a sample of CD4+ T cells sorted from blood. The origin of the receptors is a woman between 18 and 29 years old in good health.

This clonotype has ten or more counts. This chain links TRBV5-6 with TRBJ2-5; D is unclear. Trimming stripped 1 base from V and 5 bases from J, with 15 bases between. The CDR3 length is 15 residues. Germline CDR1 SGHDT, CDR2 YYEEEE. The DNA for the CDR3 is TGTGCCAGCAGCTTGACAGACACTATCGAGGAGACCCAGTACTTC. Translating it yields CASSLTDTIEETQYF.

Here the CDR3 DNA reads TGTGCCAGCAGCTTCTTGTGGGGGAACACTGAAGCTTTCTTT. Translated: CASSFLWGNTEAFF. This sequence joins TRBV21-1 and TRBJ1-1. TRBV21-1 represents a pseudogene. The CDR3 covers 14 residues.

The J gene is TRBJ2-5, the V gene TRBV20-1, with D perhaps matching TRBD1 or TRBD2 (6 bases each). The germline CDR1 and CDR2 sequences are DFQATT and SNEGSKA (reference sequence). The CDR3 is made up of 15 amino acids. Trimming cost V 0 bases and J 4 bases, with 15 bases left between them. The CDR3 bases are TGCAGTGCTAGAGATCCCCTAGGGGGGCCAGAGACCCAGTACTTC. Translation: CSARDPLGGPETQYF.

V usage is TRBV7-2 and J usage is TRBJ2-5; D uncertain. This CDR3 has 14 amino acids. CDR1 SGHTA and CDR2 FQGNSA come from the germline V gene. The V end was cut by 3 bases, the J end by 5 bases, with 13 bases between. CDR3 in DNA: TGTGCCAGCAGCTTCCGGATCGGCATGGAGACCCAGTACTTC. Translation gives CASSFRIGMETQYF.

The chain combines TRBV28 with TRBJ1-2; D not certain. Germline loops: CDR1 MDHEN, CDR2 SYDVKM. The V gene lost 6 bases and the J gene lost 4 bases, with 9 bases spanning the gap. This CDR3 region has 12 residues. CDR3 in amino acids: CASSIRGYGYTF. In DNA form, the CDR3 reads TGTGCCAGCAGCATCAGAGGCTATGGCTACACCTTC.

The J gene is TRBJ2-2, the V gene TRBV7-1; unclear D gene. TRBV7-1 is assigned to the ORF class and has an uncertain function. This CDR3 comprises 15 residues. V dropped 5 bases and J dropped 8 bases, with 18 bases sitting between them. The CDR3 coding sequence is TGTGCCAGCAGCCCCTGGCGAGTCTGCAGGGGGGAGCTGTTTTTT. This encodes CASSPWRVCRGELFF.

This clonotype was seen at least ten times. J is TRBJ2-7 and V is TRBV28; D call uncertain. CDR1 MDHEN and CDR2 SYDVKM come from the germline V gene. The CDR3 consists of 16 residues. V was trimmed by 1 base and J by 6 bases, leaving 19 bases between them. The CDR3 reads CASSLFAGSATSEQYF. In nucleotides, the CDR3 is TGTGCCAGCAGTTTATTTGCTGGATCCGCGACGTCCGAGCAGTACTTC.

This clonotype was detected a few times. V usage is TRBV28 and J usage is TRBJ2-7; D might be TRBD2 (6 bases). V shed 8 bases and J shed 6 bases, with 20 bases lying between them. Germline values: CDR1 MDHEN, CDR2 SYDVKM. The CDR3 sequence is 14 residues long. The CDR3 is CASLTSGLPREQYF. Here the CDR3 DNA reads TGTGCCAGCCTGACCTCGGGACTCCCGCGCGAGCAGTACTTC.

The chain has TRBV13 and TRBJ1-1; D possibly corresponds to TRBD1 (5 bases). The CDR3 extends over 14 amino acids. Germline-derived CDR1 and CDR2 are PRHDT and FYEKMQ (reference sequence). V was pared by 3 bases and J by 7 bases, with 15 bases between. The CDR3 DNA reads TGTGCCAGCAGCTTCCAGGGACGGTCCTTTGAAGCTTTCTTT. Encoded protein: CASSFQGRSFEAFF.

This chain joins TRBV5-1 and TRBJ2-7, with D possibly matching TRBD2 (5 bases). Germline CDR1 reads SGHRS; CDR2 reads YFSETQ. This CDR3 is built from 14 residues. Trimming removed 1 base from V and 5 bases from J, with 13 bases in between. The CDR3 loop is CASSLFPGSDEQYF. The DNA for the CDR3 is TGCGCCAGCAGCTTGTTTCCGGGGTCAGACGAGCAGTACTTC.

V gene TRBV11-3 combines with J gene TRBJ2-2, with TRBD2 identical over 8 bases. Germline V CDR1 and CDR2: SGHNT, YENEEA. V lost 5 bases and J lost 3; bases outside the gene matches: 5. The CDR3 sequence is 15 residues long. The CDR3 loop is CASSGREGYTGELFF. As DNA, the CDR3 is TGTGCCAGCAGCGGACGGGAGGGCTACACCGGGGAGCTGTTTTTT.

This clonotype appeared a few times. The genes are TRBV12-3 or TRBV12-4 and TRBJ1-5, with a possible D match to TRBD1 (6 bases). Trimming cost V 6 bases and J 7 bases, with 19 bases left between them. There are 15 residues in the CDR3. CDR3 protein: CASRPPNRVGQPQHF. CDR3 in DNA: TGTGCCAGCAGACCACCAAACAGGGTTGGACAGCCCCAGCATTTT.

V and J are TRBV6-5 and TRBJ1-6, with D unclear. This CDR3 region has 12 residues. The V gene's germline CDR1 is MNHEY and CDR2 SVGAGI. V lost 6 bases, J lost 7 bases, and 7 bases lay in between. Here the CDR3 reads CASRAPNSPLHF. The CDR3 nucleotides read TGTGCCAGCAGGGCCCCAAATTCACCCCTCCACTTT.

Written as DNA, the CDR3 is TGTGCCAGCAGCGGTGACACACTAGGTTCCTACGAGCAGTACTTC. Translating it yields CASSGDTLGSYEQYF. The chain uses TRBV6-2 or TRBV6-3 and TRBJ2-7; D is possibly TRBD2 (5 bases). The length of the CDR3 is 15 residues. The germline CDR1 and CDR2 sequences are MNHEY and SVGEGT. Trimming left V 6 bases short and J 1 base short, with 16 bases between.

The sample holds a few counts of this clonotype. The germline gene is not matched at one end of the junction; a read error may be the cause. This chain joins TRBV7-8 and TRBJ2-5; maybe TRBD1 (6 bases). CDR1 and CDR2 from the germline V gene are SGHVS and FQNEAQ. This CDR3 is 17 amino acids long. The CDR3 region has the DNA TGTGCGAGCAGGAATTACCCGACAGGATCCAAAGAGGAGACCCAGTACTTC. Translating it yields CASRNYPTGSKEETQYF.

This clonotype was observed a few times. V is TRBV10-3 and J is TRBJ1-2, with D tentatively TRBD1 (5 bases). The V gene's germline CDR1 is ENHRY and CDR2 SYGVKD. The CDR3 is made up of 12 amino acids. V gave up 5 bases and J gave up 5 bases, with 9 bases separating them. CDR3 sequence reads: CAISWDPYGYTF. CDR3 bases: TGTGCCATCAGTTGGGACCCTTATGGCTACACCTTC.

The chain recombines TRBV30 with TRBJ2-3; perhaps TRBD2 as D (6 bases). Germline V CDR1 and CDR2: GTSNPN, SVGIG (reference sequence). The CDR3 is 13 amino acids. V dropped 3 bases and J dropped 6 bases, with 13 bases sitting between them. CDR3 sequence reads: CAWSPFTSDTQYF. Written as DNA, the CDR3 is TGTGCCTGGAGCCCATTCACTAGCGATACGCAGTATTTT. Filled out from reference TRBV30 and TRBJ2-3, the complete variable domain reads SQTIHQWPATLVQPVGSPLSLECTVEGTSNPNLYWYRQAAGRGLQLLFYSVGIGQISSEVPQNLSASRPQDRQFILSSKKLLLSDSGFYLCAWSPFTSDTQYFGPGTRLTVL.

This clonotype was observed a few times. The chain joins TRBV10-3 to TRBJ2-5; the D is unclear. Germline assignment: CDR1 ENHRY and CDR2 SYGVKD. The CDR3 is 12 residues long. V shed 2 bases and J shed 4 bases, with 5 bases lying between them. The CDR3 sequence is CAISEHRETQYF. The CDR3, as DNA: TGTGCCATCAGTGAGCACCGAGAGACCCAGTACTTC.

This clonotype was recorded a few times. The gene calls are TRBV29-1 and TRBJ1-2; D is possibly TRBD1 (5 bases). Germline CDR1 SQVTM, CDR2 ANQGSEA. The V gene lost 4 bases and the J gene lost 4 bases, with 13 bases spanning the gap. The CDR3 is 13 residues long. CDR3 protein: CSVVMAGFYGYTF. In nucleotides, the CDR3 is TGCAGCGTTGTTATGGCAGGGTTCTATGGCTACACCTTC. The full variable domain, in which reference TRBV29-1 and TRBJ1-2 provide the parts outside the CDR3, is SAVISQKPSRDICQRGTSLTIQCQVDSQVTMMFWYRQQPGQSLTLIATANQGSEATYESGFVIDKFPISRPNLTFSTLTVSNMSPEDSSIYLCSVVMAGFYGYTFGSGTRLTVV.

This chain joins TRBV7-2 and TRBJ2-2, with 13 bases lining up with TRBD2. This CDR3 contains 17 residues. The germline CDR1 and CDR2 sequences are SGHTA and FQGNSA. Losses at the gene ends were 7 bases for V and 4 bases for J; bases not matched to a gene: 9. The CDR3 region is CASKLAGGHSSTGELFF. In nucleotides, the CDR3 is TGTGCCAGCAAACTAGCGGGGGGGCATTCGAGCACCGGGGAGCTGTTTTTT.